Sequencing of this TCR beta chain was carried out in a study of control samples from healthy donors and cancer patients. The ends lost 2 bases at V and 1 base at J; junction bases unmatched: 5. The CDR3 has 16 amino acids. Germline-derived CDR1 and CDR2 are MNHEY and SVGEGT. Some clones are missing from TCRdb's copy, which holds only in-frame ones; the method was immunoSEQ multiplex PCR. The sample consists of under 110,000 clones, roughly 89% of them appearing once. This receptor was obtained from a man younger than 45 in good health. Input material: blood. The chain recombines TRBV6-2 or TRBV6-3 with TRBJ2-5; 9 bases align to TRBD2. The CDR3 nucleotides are TGTGCCAGCAGTTACGTACTAGCGGGCTTCCAAGAGACCCAGTACTTC. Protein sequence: CASSYVLAGFQETQYF.